This T cell receptor (beta chain) was obtained from a study of control samples from healthy donors and cancer patients (dated by TCRdb to about 2020). The library was built by means of the immunoSEQ multiplex PCR assay. Held by TCRdb, this immuneACCESS table contains in-frame sequences only and omits some clones. Under half of the omission traces to an unresolved V gene where checked; the cause of the rest is unknown. The sample contains roughly 120,000 clones, 85% to 90% of them found a single time. 15% to 20% of the sample lies in the top ten. On this clone: The antigen this receptor binds is unknown. The input lacks base qualities; no much larger clone sits a single base away.

The material sequenced was blood. The TCR comes from a woman in her 50s in good health.

The DNA sequence is as follows: TGTGCCAGCAGCTTACTAACGAACACAGATACGCAGTATTTT. This yields the protein CASSLLTNTDTQYF. The chain joins TRBV11-2 to TRBJ2-3; the D gene assignment is ambiguous. Taken from cysteine to phenylalanine, the CDR3 has 14 residues. The read is trimmed to its CDR3 DNA, 42 bases read in frame from base 1. CDR1 and CDR2, looked up from the germline V gene, are SGHAT and FQNNGV. Trimming removed 2 bases from V and 2 bases from J, leaving 8 bases between the germline ends.